The 5 T cell receptor beta chains below were found in one sample sequenced in a study of T-cell reconstitution after alpha-beta-depleted transplantation in children. Using unique molecular identifiers, the investigators prepared the TCRbeta library. TCRdb recomputed calls from the PCR reads with MiXCR, one row per CDR3 protein. The sample has about 1,000,000 distinct CDR3 sequences, about 26% seen once; the top ten hold approximately 30%. The sequenced sample was PBMCs, mostly from graft donor cells, obtained 360 days after TCRalphabeta/CD19-depleted stem cell transplant. These receptors all stem from a boy younger than two who had a stem cell transplant for SCID, so the T cells may come from the graft donor.

The chain uses TRBV20-1 and TRBJ1-6, with D possibly matching TRBD1 (5 bases). Per germline, CDR1 DFQATT and CDR2 SNEGSKA (reference sequence). This CDR3 spans 14 amino acids. The V end lost 1 base, the J end lost 3 bases, and 7 bases lay between the germline ends. DNA of the CDR3: TGCAGTGCTAGAGGGGGGGACTATAATTCACCCCTCCACTTT. It translates to CSARGGDYNSPLHF.

The genes are TRBV4-3 and TRBJ1-3, with D perhaps matching TRBD1 (6 bases). The CDR3 is made up of 17 amino acids. The ends were cut back, 3 bases at V and 0 bases at J, with 15 bases in the middle. CDR1 and CDR2 (germline): LGHNA, YSLEER. The CDR3 bases are TGCGCCAGCAGCCAGGAGCCCTGGACAGTCTCTGGAAACACCATATATTTT. Protein: CASSQEPWTVSGNTIYF.

The chain joins TRBV9 to TRBJ2-5; 7 bases fit TRBD2. This CDR3 is built from 15 residues. Unmatched junction bases numbered 2, after V lost 0 bases and J lost 0 bases. From germline, CDR1 is SGDLS and CDR2 YYNGEE. The CDR3 nucleotides are TGTGCCAGCAGCGTAGGGGGAGGGTACCAAGAGACCCAGTACTTC. Translated: CASSVGGGYQETQYF.

This clonotype was picked up many times. This chain connects TRBV12-3 or TRBV12-4 to TRBJ2-2; tentatively, D is TRBD1 or TRBD2 (5 bases each). This CDR3 spans 16 amino acids. Trimming took 6 bases from V and 5 from J, leaving 19 bases between them. In DNA, the CDR3 is TGTGCCAGCAGGGGACCCTACTCACTGACTACCGGGGAGCTGTTTTTT. Translated, it gives CASRGPYSLTTGELFF.

The J gene is TRBJ1-5, the V gene TRBV12-3 or TRBV12-4; D remains unclear. The CDR3 covers 16 residues. Trimming removed 6 bases at V and 4 bases at J, with 19 bases between. DNA of the CDR3: TGTGCCAGCAGCCCCTGGGGAGGCAGGCTGAATCAGCCCCAGCATTTT. It translates to CASSPWGGRLNQPQHF.